This TCR beta chain was observed in a study of T-cell reconstitution after alpha-beta-depleted transplantation in children (dated by TCRdb to 2016 to 2018). Looking at the study overall: The study quantitatively tracked T-cell immune reconstitution after TCRalphabeta/CD19-depleted allogeneic hematopoietic cell transplantation in children using TCR repertoire profiling.

In this sample, this clonotype turned up many times. Its antigen is currently not known. Per-nucleotide qualities are absent, and no much larger clonotype sits a single base away. CDR3 length: 15 amino acids, cysteine to phenylalanine. The read is trimmed to its CDR3 DNA, 45 bases read in frame from base 1. Relative to germline, V is 2 bases shorter and J is 3 bases shorter, with 14 bases between their ends. CDR1 MDHEN and CDR2 SYDVKM are derived from the germline V gene. The protocol used for the library was PCR. Data came from an Illumina HiSeq 2500. TCR library preparation used molecular barcoding, with unique molecular identifiers applied to normalize quantification of the TCRbeta repertoire. TCRdb trimmed public reads at Q25 via fastp, called clones via MiXCR and kept in-frame beta chains. Entries are consolidated by CDR3 protein sequence, retaining the most common genes and DNA. Present in this sample are about 300,000 distinct CDR3 sequences, roughly 7.8% of which were seen just once. Together, the top ten hold 8.5% to 9.5% of the sample.

Broader findings and caveats from the paper: In some patients, the high TCRbeta diversity seen at day 60 was put down to recipient T cells and intrathymic progenitors that had survived conditioning. Over subsequent months, a decline in hyperexpanded clone frequencies was noted, and after one year, T-cell counts and TCRbeta diversity were mostly ascribed to newly produced T cells. Apparently early alphabetaT-cell count recovery about two months after transplant reportedly relied on only several hundred rapidly expanded clones derived from non-depleted graft cells.

The treatment or condition label here, explained by the study, means: allogeneic hematopoietic cell transplantation with graft depleted of TCRalphabeta T cells and CD19 B cells. TCRalphabeta/CD19-depleted allogeneic hematopoietic cell grafts were given to the transplant recipients, all of whom were children. The source of this sequence is a female patient between 2 and 15 years old who had a stem cell transplant for Fanconi anemia, so the T cells may come from the graft donor. Source: peripheral blood, taken 360 days after TCRalphabeta/CD19-depleted stem cell transplant. Here the chain combines TRBV28 and TRBJ2-7; possibly the D gene is TRBD1, per 5 matching bases. The CDR3 protein: CASSLAPVQDYEQYF. In nucleotide form, the sequence is TGTGCCAGCAGTTTAGCTCCCGTACAGGACTACGAGCAGTACTTC.